Listed below are T cell receptor beta chains from one sample, sequenced in a study of T cells in Graves' hyperthyroidism and ophthalmopathy. MiXCR was run by TCRdb on the multiplex PCR reads, yielding one entry per CDR3 protein. The sample contains approximately 610,000 distinct CDR3 sequences, roughly 14% of which appear only once. Input material: blood. The source is a woman aged 40 to 50 with Graves' ophthalmopathy. Both conserved end residues are part of each CDR3. A D gene is named only where the DNA matches it firmly. Not all rows give a size; the values are once, few, many and, for expanded clones, a class.

v_gene	j_gene	abundance	d_gene	CDR3nt	CDR3aa
TRBV11-1	TRBJ2-6	many	.	TGTGCCAGCAGCTTAATAATGGGGAACTCTGGGGCCAACGTCCTGACTTTC	CASSLIMGNSGANVLTF
TRBV6-1	TRBJ1-2	few	TRBD1	TGTGCCAGCGGGACAGAACGACCTGGCTACACCTTC	CASGTERPGYTF
TRBV10-3	TRBJ2-2	many	.	TGTGCCATCAGTCCACCAACTAGGGCCGGGGAGCTGTTTTTT	CAISPPTRAGELFF
TRBV6-5	TRBJ2-5	.	TRBD1	TGTGCCAGCAGTTCGCAGGGGGAAGAGACCCAGTACTTC	CASSSQGEETQYF
TRBV28	TRBJ1-1	many	.	TGTGCCAGCTTTGGGGGAATTGAGAACACTGAAGCTTTCTTT	CASFGGIENTEAFF
TRBV6-1	TRBJ1-6	many	.	TGTGCCAGCACTTGGAATTCACCCCTCCACTTT	CASTWNSPLHF
TRBV2	TRBJ2-5	many	.	TGTGCCAGCAGCGGGACCCAAGAGACCCAGTACTTC	CASSGTQETQYF
TRBV11-1	TRBJ1-5	.	.	TGTGCCAGCAGCTCTGTGGGGGAGAGGAGCAATCAGCCCCAGCATTTT	CASSSVGERSNQPQHF
TRBV15	TRBJ2-6	many	.	TGTGCCACCAGCAGAGCCCTCTCTGGGGCCAACGTCCTGACTTTC	CATSRALSGANVLTF
TRBV29-1	TRBJ2-7	.	.	TGCAGCGCTCGCATGGGCAGCTCCTACGAGCAGTACTTC	CSARMGSSYEQYF
TRBV7-7	TRBJ2-5	.	TRBD2	TGTGCTAGCAGCCCCAGGACTAGCGGAACTGTCCGCGAGACCCAGTACTTC	CASSPRTSGTVRETQYF
TRBV7-9	TRBJ1-2	.	.	TGTGCCAGCAGCTTACACAGGGAGGGCTACACCTTC	CASSLHREGYTF
TRBV7-2	TRBJ1-2	many	.	TGTGCCAGCAGCCCCTCTGGTGACCGCTCCTATGGCTACACCTTC	CASSPSGDRSYGYTF
TRBV7-9	TRBJ2-7	.	TRBD2	TGTGCCAGCAGCTTAACGACTAGCGGGAGTGACGAGCAGTACTTC	CASSLTTSGSDEQYF